This TCR beta chain was profiled in a study of blood T cell repertoires in COVID-19. The wider study: PBMCs, B-cell-depleted T cells, or T cells provided the cDNA or gDNA that made up the material.

Germline V CDR1 and CDR2: SGHAT, FQDESV (reference sequence). This CDR3 spans 16 amino acids. V trimming: 5 bases; J trimming: 5 bases; junction bases outside the gene matches: 13. Symptom resolution, clearance, or two negative PCRs marked donors in Cohort 3 as recovered. As processed by the authors: Estimation of nucleated cell counts relied on the amplification of reference gene primers. Using immunoSEQ multiplex PCR, the repertoire was profiled, and TCRdb retains in-frame clones only, with some absent. V and J calls and clone size come straight from that table; D and trimming were deduced from the DNA. Of approximately 300,000 clones listed, approximately 90% are singletons.

The chain employs TRBV11-1 and TRBJ2-7, with 9 bases matching TRBD1. The sample consisted of PBMCs or T cells enriched from blood (not recorded which). This receptor was identified in a woman under 40 who had recovered from COVID-19. The CDR3 loop is CASSLPGTGISHEQYF. In DNA form, the CDR3 reads TGTGCCAGCAGCCTCCCCGGGACAGGGATTTCCCACGAGCAGTACTTC.